Below, one T cell receptor beta chain is given with its context. Germline-derived CDR1 and CDR2 are LGHDT and YNNKEL (reference sequence). This CDR3 has 13 amino acids. After removal of 3 bases from V and 9 bases from J, the junction contained 5 bases not matched to a gene. This entry comes from a study of blood T cell repertoires in COVID-19. The method was immunoSEQ multiplex PCR; TCRdb's version includes in-frame clones alone and lacks a portion of them. The sample has over 300,000 clones, 85% to 90% seen once. This receptor was obtained from a man aged 18 to 29 with active or convalescent COVID-19. J is TRBJ2-7 and V is TRBV3-1 (or the pseudogene TRBV3-2), with 10 bases aligning to TRBD2. The sequenced sample consisted of peripheral blood. The chain's CDR3 is CASSQGLAGGQYF. In DNA, the CDR3 is TGTGCCAGCAGCCAGGGTTTAGCGGGAGGGCAGTACTTC.